Shown below are 25 T cell receptor beta chains from a single sample sequenced in a study of T cell responses to AZD1222 COVID-19 vaccine. Assay used: immunoSEQ multiplex PCR; TCRdb lists only in-frame clones, some missing. The sample yields some 81,000 clones, around 84% seen once. Sequences were derived from peripheral blood, sampled 28 days after the second AZD1222 dose. These receptors all stem from an adult who received the AZD1222 COVID-19 vaccine.

This chain connects TRBV2 to TRBJ2-7, with D perhaps assigned TRBD1 or TRBD2 (5 bases each). Germline V CDR1 and CDR2: SNHLY, FYNNEI. CDR3 length equals 14 residues. Trimming stripped 4 bases from V and 9 bases from J, with 19 bases between. DNA for the CDR3: TGTGCCAGCAGTGGGGGGACGATCGGCGTAGGGCAGTACTTC. Translating gives CASSGGTIGVGQYF. Full variable domain (remainder filled in from reference TRBV2 and TRBJ2-7): EPEVTQTPSHQVTQMGQEVILRCVPISNHLYFYWYRQILGQKVEFLVSFYNNEISEKSEIFDDQFSVERPDGSNFTLKIRSTKLEDSAMYFCASSGGTIGVGQYFGPGTRLTVT.

V is TRBV11-3 and J is TRBJ2-7, with D possibly matching TRBD2 (5 bases). Germline V gene sequence: CDR1 SGHNT, CDR2 YENEEA. The CDR3 runs 11 residues. Trimming removed 5 bases at V and 5 bases at J, with 7 bases between. CDR3 sequence (DNA): TGTGCCAGCAGCCGAGGGCACGAGCAGTACTTC. This gives the protein CASSRGHEQYF.

The gene calls are TRBV5-1 and TRBJ2-3; D may be TRBD2 (6 bases). Germline CDR1 and CDR2: SGHRS and YFSETQ. V lost 8 bases to trimming and J lost 1 base, with 20 bases between them. The CDR3 extends over 16 amino acids. The CDR3 DNA follows: TGCGCCAGTACCACCCCCGGGGGAGCAGGCACAGATACGCAGTATTTT. Its translation: CASTTPGGAGTDTQYF.

The chain is built from TRBV7-9 and TRBJ1-2; TRBD1 agrees at 7 bases. V shed 5 bases, J shed 4 bases, and the junction held 1 base outside the gene matches. Germline V gene sequence: CDR1 SEHNR, CDR2 FQNEAQ (reference sequence). The CDR3 runs 12 residues. The CDR3 reads CASSRDSYGYTF. DNA of the CDR3: TGTGCCAGCAGCAGGGACAGCTATGGCTACACCTTC.

V gene TRBV28 combines with J gene TRBJ1-5; the D gene is possibly TRBD1 (5 bases). CDR3 length: 16 amino acids. V lost 2 bases to trimming and J lost 5 bases, with 16 bases between them. Germline V gene sequence: CDR1 MDHEN, CDR2 SYDVKM. CDR3 in DNA: TGTGCCAGCAGTTTAAGGGGCACGAGGTTTGATCAGCCCCAGCATTTT. Protein product: CASSLRGTRFDQPQHF.

The chain has TRBV4-2 and TRBJ1-1; TRBD1 matches 11 bases. The germline V gene has CDR1 LGHNA and CDR2 YNFKEQ. The junction had 5 bases not matched to a gene; V was cut back by 1 base and J by 4 bases. This CDR3 spans 16 amino acids. The CDR3 DNA sequence: TGTGCCAGCAGCCAAGGACTCGGACAGGGGGCCACTGAAGCTTTCTTT. This codes for CASSQGLGQGATEAFF.

This clone was seen more than once but under ten times. V gene TRBV7-8 combines with J gene TRBJ2-7; 7 nucleotides match TRBD2. This CDR3 region has 14 residues. The J segment lost 2 bases and the V segment lost 7 bases, leaving 8 bases of the junction unmatched. Germline CDR1 and CDR2: SGHVS and FQNEAQ. CDR3 amino acids: CASTRGEGPYEQYF. The CDR3, as DNA: TGTGCCAGCACCAGAGGGGAGGGACCCTACGAGCAGTACTTC.

The rearrangement uses TRBV5-1 and TRBJ1-5, with D perhaps matching TRBD1 (6 bases). Germline loops: CDR1 SGHRS, CDR2 YFSETQ. The CDR3 has 16 amino acids. Trimming left V 4 bases short and J 0 bases short, with 14 bases between. CDR3 nucleotides: TGCGCCAGCAGCGCCGGTGGAGGGGGTAGCAATCAGCCCCAGCATTTT. Translated: CASSAGGGGSNQPQHF.

This chain uses TRBV7-2 with TRBJ2-7; D might be TRBD1 (6 bases). The CDR3 sequence is 16 residues long. Germline loops: CDR1 SGHTA, CDR2 FQGNSA. V was clipped by 5 bases and J by 2 bases, with 19 bases between them. The CDR3 spells CASSPSLDRTPYEQYF. The CDR3 DNA follows: TGTGCCAGCAGCCCCTCCCTAGACAGGACCCCCTACGAGCAGTACTTC.

The rearrangement joins TRBV4-1 to TRBJ2-3; TRBD2 matches at 9 bases. Germline lookup yields CDR1 MGHRA and CDR2 YSYEKL. Trimming cost V 6 bases and J 0 bases; bases outside gene matches: 4. The CDR3 has 15 residues. The CDR3 nucleotides read TGCGCCAGCAGAGGGACTAGCAGTAGCACAGATACGCAGTATTTT. Protein product: CASRGTSSSTDTQYF.

The chain joins TRBV6-5 to TRBJ2-1; weak D call: TRBD2 (6 bases). Trimming took off 6 bases at V and 4 bases at J, with 16 bases between the two ends. Germline V gene lookup returns CDR1 MNHEY and CDR2 SVGAGI. The CDR3 spans 15 residues. CDR3 sequence reads: CASSQTPLAYNEQFF. CDR3 sequence (DNA): TGTGCCAGCAGCCAGACCCCCCTAGCGTACAATGAGCAGTTCTTC.

This chain uses TRBV7-9 with TRBJ2-3; no reliable D call. The V gene's germline CDR1 is SEHNR and CDR2 FQNEAQ (reference sequence). This CDR3 is 14 amino acids long. Trimming removed 2 bases from V and 0 bases from J, with 6 bases in between. In nucleotides, the CDR3 is TGTGCCAGCAGCTTAACGGCTAGCACAGATACGCAGTATTTT. Its translation: CASSLTASTDTQYF.

The CDR3 here is CASSLLGDPNTEAFF. The CDR3 DNA sequence: TGCGCCAGCAGCCTGCTGGGGGACCCTAACACTGAAGCTTTCTTT. The rearrangement joins TRBV5-1 to TRBJ1-1, with a weak D call TRBD1 (5 bases). The CDR3 extends over 15 amino acids. CDR1 is SGHRS and CDR2 is YFSETQ in the germline V gene. The germline V and J ends were trimmed by 4 bases and 2 bases, with 15 bases remaining between them.

The chain links TRBV7-6 to TRBJ1-2, with TRBD1 matching over 9 bases. CDR1 and CDR2 (germline): SGHVS, FNYEAQ. This CDR3 region has 16 residues. V shed 1 base and J 2 bases; nucleotides not matched to a gene: 5. The CDR3 nucleotides read TGTGCCAGCAGCTTAGATGTCGGACAGGGGAACTATGGCTACACCTTC. Translated, it gives CASSLDVGQGNYGYTF.

Turning to this clone: At the DNA level, this CDR3 is encoded by other sequences in the same sample as well. The chain uses TRBV6-5 and TRBJ2-7, with 10 bases lining up with TRBD1. The CDR3 is 15 residues long. The V gene end was trimmed by 4 bases and the J gene end by 2 bases; junction bases not matched to a gene: 5. CDR1 and CDR2 from the germline V gene are MNHEY and SVGAGI. This CDR3 is CASSSPGQGTYEQYF. The CDR3 coding sequence is TGTGCCAGCAGTTCCCCGGGACAGGGGACCTACGAGCAGTACTTC.

Notes on this clone: Other DNA sequences within the sample encode an identical CDR3. The chain links TRBV28 to TRBJ1-5; maybe TRBD1 (5 bases). The V gene's germline CDR1 is MDHEN and CDR2 SYDVKM. V was clipped by 4 bases and J by 4 bases, with 5 bases between them. The CDR3 runs 12 residues. CDR3 coding DNA: TGTGCCAGCAGTTCAGGGAATCAGCCCCAGCATTTT. Amino acids: CASSSGNQPQHF.

This chain connects TRBV6-5 to TRBJ2-2; weak D call: TRBD2 (6 bases). In germline, CDR1 is MNHEY, CDR2 SVGAGI. The CDR3 runs 12 residues. Trimming left V 11 bases short and J 0 bases short, with 7 bases between. The CDR3 sequence: CAAGSNTGELFF. The CDR3 nucleotides are TGTGCCGCGGGGTCGAACACCGGGGAGCTGTTTTTT.

J is TRBJ2-3 and V is TRBV19; D is possibly TRBD2 (5 bases). This CDR3 comprises 15 residues. Trimming took off 3 bases at V and 8 bases at J, with 18 bases between the two ends. Germline assignment: CDR1 LNHDA and CDR2 SQIVND (reference sequence). The DNA of the CDR3 is TGTGCCAGTAGTATGGGTGGGAGCCCAACAAGTACGCAGTATTTT. Protein: CASSMGGSPTSTQYF.

The V call is TRBV18, the J call TRBJ2-2; possibly TRBD1 for D (5 bases). CDR1 and CDR2 from the germline V gene are KGHSH and LQKENI. V was pared by 3 bases and J by 0 bases, with 14 bases between. The CDR3 consists of 17 residues. The CDR3 sequence: CASSPLGQIANTGELFF. CDR3 DNA: TGTGCCAGCTCACCCTTGGGGCAGATCGCGAACACCGGGGAGCTGTTTTTT.

The genes are TRBV27 and TRBJ1-1; D possibly corresponds to TRBD1 (6 bases). Trimming took 4 bases from V and 5 from J, leaving 11 bases between them. The germline CDR1 and CDR2 sequences are MNHEY and SMNVEV (reference sequence). The CDR3 has 13 residues. The CDR3 sequence: CASSYTGRTEAFF. In DNA, the CDR3 is TGTGCCAGCAGTTATACAGGGCGGACTGAAGCTTTCTTT.

In its sample, this clone was seen once. This chain uses TRBV5-1 with TRBJ1-2; D remains unclear. CDR1 and CDR2 from the germline V gene are SGHRS and YFSETQ. Trimming stripped 4 bases from V and 0 bases from J, with 19 bases between. This CDR3 has 17 residues. CDR3 protein: CASSLPSSRAANYGYTF. The CDR3 DNA reads TGCGCCAGCAGCCTACCCAGCAGCCGGGCCGCTAACTATGGCTACACCTTC.

The chain links TRBV5-8 to TRBJ1-4, with 8 nucleotides matching TRBD1. The J segment lost 7 bases and the V segment lost 2 bases, leaving 4 bases of the junction unmatched. This CDR3 is built from 14 residues. Per the germline V gene, CDR1 is SGHTS and CDR2 is YDEGEE. CDR3 protein: CASSFGQGGEKLFF. The DNA of the CDR3 is TGTGCCAGCAGCTTCGGACAGGGCGGTGAAAAACTGTTTTTT.

The CDR3 coding sequence is TGTGCCAGCTCACCATTTGACAGTAGCTCCTACGAGCAGTACTTC. Its translation is CASSPFDSSSYEQYF. The chain recombines TRBV18 with TRBJ2-7, with a tentative D call TRBD1 (5 bases). Germline V gene lookup returns CDR1 KGHSH and CDR2 LQKENI. The CDR3 has 15 residues. Trimming left V 2 bases short and J 0 bases short, with 11 bases between.

This chain joins TRBV5-6 and TRBJ1-4; TRBD1 might be the D (6 bases). Germline V CDR1 and CDR2: SGHDT, YYEEEE. The CDR3 is 15 amino acids. Trimming removed 4 bases at V and 5 bases at J, with 15 bases between. The CDR3: CASSPGTGRNEKLFF. The CDR3 nucleotides read TGTGCCAGCAGCCCTGGAACAGGGCGAAATGAAAAACTGTTTTTT.

The genes are TRBV30 and TRBJ2-6, with 9 bases that match TRBD1. CDR3 size: 17 residues. V was pared by 1 base and J by 4 bases, with 8 bases of the junction left unmatched. Germline CDR1 and CDR2: GTSNPN and SVGIG (reference sequence). CDR3 loop: CAWSATGQGLGANVLTF. DNA of the CDR3: TGTGCCTGGAGTGCCACGGGACAGGGTTTAGGGGCCAACGTCCTGACTTTC.